These 12 T cell receptor beta chains share one sample of origin, sequenced in a study of T cells in Graves' hyperthyroidism and ophthalmopathy. Regions amplified from RNA transcripts were the TCR beta CDR3 regions. Carried out on the TCR CDR3, a first-round RT-PCR used the HTBI primer set. TCRdb recomputed calls from the multiplex PCR reads with MiXCR, one row per CDR3 protein. The sample gives about 480,000 distinct CDR3 sequences, over 13% of which show up once; 15% to 20% is in the top ten. The sample comprised blood. The source of these receptors is a woman between 18 and 29 years old with Graves' hyperthyroidism.

This clonotype was seen a few times. The junction does not match germline at one end; this may be a read error. V gene TRBV30 combines with J gene TRBJ2-1; D unresolved. Germline CDR1 is GTSNPN and CDR2 is SVGIG (reference sequence). The CDR3 length is 11 residues. As DNA, the CDR3 is TGTGCCTGGACCGGCGAAGATGAGCATTTCTTC. This translates into CAWTGEDEHFF.

This clonotype was detected only a few times. The chain links TRBV6-1 to TRBJ2-2, with a tentative D call TRBD1 (6 bases). Germline V gene sequence: CDR1 MNHNS, CDR2 SASEGT. This CDR3 comprises 16 residues. With 4 bases removed from V and 5 bases from J, the gap between germline ends came to 17 bases. CDR3 sequence: CASSVAGTKSTGELFF. CDR3 DNA: TGTGCCAGCAGTGTGGCCGGGACAAAGAGTACCGGGGAGCTGTTTTTT.

In this sample, this clonotype turned up many times. This chain joins TRBV9 and TRBJ2-7; D unclear. Trimming pared 0 bases from V and 2 bases from J, leaving 12 bases between. This CDR3 has 15 residues. CDR1 SGDLS and CDR2 YYNGEE come from the germline V gene. CDR3 sequence reads: CASSVGTGGPYEQYF. As DNA, the CDR3 is TGTGCCAGCAGCGTAGGAACCGGCGGACCCTACGAGCAGTACTTC. Based on the CDR3 plus reference TRBV9 and TRBJ2-7, the full variable domain is DSGVTQTPKHLITATGQRVTLRCSPRSGDLSVYWYQQSLDQGLQFLIQYYNGEERAKGNILERFSAQQFPDLHSELNLSSLELGDSALYFCASSVGTGGPYEQYFGPGTRLTVT.

Ten or more counts support this clonotype. The chain has TRBV3-1 and TRBJ2-7; D tentatively fits TRBD1 or TRBD2 (5 bases each). The V end lost 7 bases, the J end lost 1 base, and 20 bases lay between the germline ends. Germline lookup yields CDR1 LGHDT and CDR2 YNNKEL (reference sequence). The CDR3 is 16 residues long. The CDR3 loop reads CASISTGSRVSYEQYF. The DNA for the CDR3 is TGTGCCAGCATTTCTACGGGGTCCAGGGTGTCCTACGAGCAGTACTTC.

This clonotype was seen many times. The rearrangement uses TRBV12-3 or TRBV12-4 and TRBJ2-5; 7 bases line up with TRBD2. Losses at the gene ends were 6 bases for V and 5 bases for J; bases not matched to a gene: 9. The CDR3 has 14 amino acids. CDR3 residues: CASRGGPGGETQYF. The CDR3 DNA reads TGTGCCAGCAGGGGTGGTCCCGGGGGGGAGACCCAGTACTTC.

This clonotype was observed a few times. This chain joins TRBV30 and TRBJ2-5; D call uncertain. This CDR3 has 12 amino acids. Germline lookup yields CDR1 GTSNPN and CDR2 SVGIG (reference sequence). V shed 2 bases and J shed 7 bases, with 11 bases lying between them. DNA of the CDR3: TGTGCCTGGAGTCTAGGGTCGGGGACCCAGTACTTC. Its translation: CAWSLGSGTQYF.

The sample holds many counts of this clonotype. Here the CDR3 DNA reads TGTGCCTGGAGCCCTTCTCGGACATCTAGCAATCAGCCCCAGCATTTT. Encoded protein: CAWSPSRTSSNQPQHF. The gene calls are TRBV30 and TRBJ1-5, with TRBD1 as a possible D gene (5 bases). Between the trimmed V and J ends, which lost 3 bases and 0 bases, there was a span of 15 bases. Germline V gene data show CDR1 as GTSNPN and CDR2 as SVGIG (reference sequence). This CDR3 is 16 amino acids long.

This clonotype was observed at least ten times. The chain is built from TRBV11-2 and TRBJ2-1; D call uncertain. The CDR3 contains 15 residues. V was pared by 1 base and J by 4 bases, with 11 bases between. Germline CDR1 reads SGHAT; CDR2 reads FQNNGV. CDR3 in DNA: TGTGCCAGCAGCTTAGCGTCCGAAGGGTACAATGAGCAGTTCTTC. Amino acids: CASSLASEGYNEQFF.

This chain connects TRBV20-1 to TRBJ2-7; D gene unclear. Trimming took off 3 bases at V and 7 bases at J, with 13 bases between the two ends. The length of the CDR3 is 12 residues. From germline, CDR1 is DFQATT and CDR2 SNEGSKA (reference sequence). CDR3 loop: CSASSLRSEQYF. DNA for the CDR3: TGCAGTGCTAGTTCACTTAGGTCGGAGCAGTACTTC.

Ten or more counts support this clonotype. J is TRBJ2-7 and V is TRBV10-3; D possibly corresponds to TRBD1 (6 bases). The ends were cut back, 3 bases at V and 3 bases at J, with 9 bases in the middle. The CDR3 runs 13 residues. The germline CDR1 and CDR2 sequences are ENHRY and SYGVKD. The DNA for the CDR3 is TGTGCCATCAGTGACCCCAGGGGCTACGAGCAGTACTTC. Amino acid sequence: CAISDPRGYEQYF.

On this clonotype: Given a much more abundant clone one base away, this may be a read error. The V and J genes are TRBV12-5 and TRBJ1-2; no clear D. V was pared by 1 base and J by 4 bases, with 13 bases between. This CDR3 has 15 residues. Per the germline V gene, CDR1 is LGHNT and CDR2 is FRNRAP. The CDR3 sequence is CASGLGGTEAYGYTF. As DNA, the CDR3 is TGTGCTAGTGGTTTGGGCGGAACAGAGGCCTATGGCTACACCTTC.

This clonotype was counted a few times. This chain links TRBV14 with TRBJ2-2; 10 bases agree with TRBD1. Germline V lookup: CDR1 SGHDN, CDR2 FVKESK. CDR3 length: 15 amino acids. Trimming at V came to 3 bases and at J to 5 bases, leaving 3 bases not matched to a gene. Here the CDR3 DNA reads TGTGCCAGCAGCCAGACAGGGGGCGCGACCGGGGAGCTGTTTTTT. It translates to CASSQTGGATGELFF.